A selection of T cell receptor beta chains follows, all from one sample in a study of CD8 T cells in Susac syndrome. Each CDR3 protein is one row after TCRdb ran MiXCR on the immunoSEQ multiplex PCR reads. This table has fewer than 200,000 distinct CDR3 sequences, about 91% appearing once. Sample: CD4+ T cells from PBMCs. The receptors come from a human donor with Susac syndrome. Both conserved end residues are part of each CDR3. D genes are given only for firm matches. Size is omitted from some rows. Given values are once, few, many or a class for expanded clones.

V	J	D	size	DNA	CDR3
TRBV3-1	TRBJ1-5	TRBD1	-	TGTGCCAGCAGCAAAGACAGGGGGCGCACTCAGCCCCAGCATTTT	CASSKDRGRTQPQHF
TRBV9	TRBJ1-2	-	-	TGTGCCAGCAGCGTAGATGGCACCACTAACTATGGCTACACCTTC	CASSVDGTTNYGYTF
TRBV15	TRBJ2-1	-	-	TGTGCCACCAGCAGAGAAGTGGATGACCTTAGGGATGAGCAGTTCTTC	CATSREVDDLRDEQFF
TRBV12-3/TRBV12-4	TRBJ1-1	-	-	TGTGCCAGCAGTGCCAGACTTCCTGAAGCTTTCTTT	CASSARLPEAFF
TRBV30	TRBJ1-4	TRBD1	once	TGTGCCTGGAGTGTAACGGGACAGCCTAATGAAAAACTGTTTTTT	CAWSVTGQPNEKLFF
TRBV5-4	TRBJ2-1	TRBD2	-	TGTGCCAGCAGCTTGGCAAGCGGGAGATATGGCAATGAGCAGTTCTTC	CASSLASGRYGNEQFF
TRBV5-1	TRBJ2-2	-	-	TGCGCCAGCAGACCCGAGACTAAGAACACCGGGGAGCTGTTTTTT	CASRPETKNTGELFF
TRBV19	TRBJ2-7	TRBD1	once	TGTGCCAGTCGAAACCGGGACAGCCCCTACGAGCAGTACTTC	CASRNRDSPYEQYF
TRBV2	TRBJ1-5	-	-	TGTGCCAGCAGGGAAGGGAAAGGGGGGGCCCAGCATTTT	CASREGKGGAQHF
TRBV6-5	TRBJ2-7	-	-	TGTGCCAGCAGTTACTCGTACAGGGCGATCTACGAGCAGTACTTC	CASSYSYRAIYEQYF
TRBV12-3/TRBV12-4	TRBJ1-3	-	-	TGTGCCAGCAGTACCCCCCTGAGCTCTGGAAACACCATATATTTT	CASSTPLSSGNTIYF
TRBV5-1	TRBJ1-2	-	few	TGCGCCAGCAGCTTGGAAGGAGGATATGGCTACACCTTC	CASSLEGGYGYTF
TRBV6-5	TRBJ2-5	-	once	TGTGCCAGCACTCGGGGCGGGCCCCAAGAGACCCAGTACTTC	CASTRGGPQETQYF
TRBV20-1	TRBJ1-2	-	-	TGCAGTGCTAGTCTAGGGGGCTATGGCTACACCTTC	CSASLGGYGYTF
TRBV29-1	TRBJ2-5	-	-	TGCAGCGTTGATAAGGTCTCGGACAGCCAAGAGACCCAGTACTTC	CSVDKVSDSQETQYF
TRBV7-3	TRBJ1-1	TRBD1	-	TGTGCCAGCAGCGGGACAGAGAACACTGAAGCTTTCTTT	CASSGTENTEAFF
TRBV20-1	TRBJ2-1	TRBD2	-	TGCAGTGCTAGAATATTAGCGGGGGAAAATGAGCAGTTCTTC	CSARILAGENEQFF
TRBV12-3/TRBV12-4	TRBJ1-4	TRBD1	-	TGTGCCAGCAGCCTTATGACAGGGGAGGATGAAAAACTGTTTTTT	CASSLMTGEDEKLFF